The rows below give T cell receptor beta chains drawn from one sample of a study of T cell responses to AZD1222 COVID-19 vaccine. Clones were sequenced by immunoSEQ multiplex PCR, and TCRdb holds only the in-frame ones, with some missing. The table has around 130,000 clones, around 84% seen once; the top ten hold less than 15%. This sample comprised peripheral blood, obtained on day 0 of AZD1222 vaccination. Receptors originate from an adult in good health. Both conserved end residues are part of each CDR3. The D gene is left open where the match is weak. Expanded clones are given a class, and other clones once, few, many or no size at all.

length	V	size	J	D	CDR3	DNA
15	TRBV5-1	.	TRBJ2-7	TRBD1	CASSWAGTGGNEQYF	TGCGCCAGCAGCTGGGCCGGGACAGGGGGGAACGAGCAGTACTTC
15	TRBV19	.	TRBJ1-2	TRBD1	CASSMDRGRLYGYTF	TGTGCCAGTAGTATGGACAGGGGGAGGTTGTATGGCTACACCTTC
17	TRBV5-1	.	TRBJ1-6	.	CASSLLSVQEGNSPLHF	TGCGCCAGCAGCTTGTTATCCGTACAAGAGGGAAATTCACCCCTCCACTTT
13	TRBV12-3/TRBV12-4	once	TRBJ2-2	.	CASSFQGPGELFF	TGTGCCAGCAGTTTTCAGGGGCCCGGGGAGCTGTTTTTT
12	TRBV29-1	once	TRBJ2-1	.	CSGSSQYNEQFF	TGCAGCGGGTCTAGCCAGTACAATGAGCAGTTCTTC
14	TRBV27	once	TRBJ1-1	.	CASNGAAPNTEAFF	TGTGCCAGCAATGGGGCAGCCCCAAACACTGAAGCTTTCTTT
13	TRBV4-1	.	TRBJ1-2	.	CASSQDPKYGYTF	TGCGCCAGCAGCCAAGACCCAAAATATGGCTACACCTTC
15	TRBV5-4	.	TRBJ2-2	TRBD1	CASSWVDRDTGELFF	TGTGCCAGCAGCTGGGTCGACAGGGATACCGGGGAGCTGTTTTTT
15	TRBV7-9	.	TRBJ2-2	TRBD1	CASRPGQGGTGELFF	TGTGCCAGCAGACCGGGACAGGGGGGCACCGGGGAGCTGTTTTTT
15	TRBV6-1	.	TRBJ1-2	.	CASSEARRTPYGYTF	TGTGCCAGCAGTGAAGCGCGAAGGACACCCTATGGCTACACCTTC